This entry describes one TCR beta chain. Its antigen is not known. In the original processing: Differences in CDR3 between clinicopathological groups were drawn on to build a classifier intended to discriminate distant-metastatic papillary thyroid cancer patients. Using MiXCR, TCRdb reanalyzed the PCR reads. The V and J calls come from TCRdb's annotation, not from the publication. Found here are tens of thousands of clones, roughly a sixth of them singletons; the top ten hold 9% to 10%. All patients were untreated before thyroid surgery. The CDR3 sequence is 12 residues long. Germline values: CDR1 LGHDT, CDR2 YNNKEL (reference sequence). V gave up 5 bases and J gave up 0 bases, with 5 bases separating them. The source of the sample is a study of metastatic and nonmetastatic thyroid tumors. Turning to the study itself: Thyroid patients, malignant and benign, had repertoires compared across blood and tumor or nodule tissue. General study results and limits: Significantly greater TCR beta diversity was reportedly found in malignant thyroid tumors than in benign nodules (in blood and tumor).

This TCR derives from a female donor with papillary thyroid cancer or a benign thyroid nodule (not recorded which). Some clones in this sample may be carry-over from other donors' samples. The rearrangement joins TRBV3-1 to TRBJ2-7; unclear D gene. Sample: tumor tissue. The DNA of the CDR3 is TGTGCCAGCAGCTGGGGCTCCTACGAGCAGTACTTC. The encoded protein is CASSWGSYEQYF.